The clone carrying this TCR beta chain was detected only once. Its antigen is undetermined. The V gene's germline CDR1 is MGHDK and CDR2 SYGVNS. The CDR3 loop spans 14 amino acids. With 1 base removed from V and 8 bases from J, the gap between germline ends came to 12 bases. The data belong to a study of cytomegalovirus exposure and HLA in healthy donors. Overall study results and limits: With later analysis, a missense DCLRE1C variant became linked to TCR beta V- and J-gene trimming. In a later analysis, CMV-associated beta chains were mostly HLA-associated, it appeared. Presence/absence analysis assumed near-uniform sequencing depth across donors.

Amplification used 60 Vbeta primers and 13 Jbeta primers. In the study's own analysis: As a later analysis found, there were approximately 80 million unique TCR beta chains, of which roughly 11 million were shared. Profiled with immunoSEQ multiplex PCR; TCRdb holds only in-frame clones, not every one. V, J and clone size are taken as reported in that table, and D and trimming were inferred from the DNA itself. The sample shows roughly 120,000 clones, 70% to 80% of them seen only once. Sequencing input: PBMCs. The clonotype was recovered from a woman aged 40 to 55 in good health and CMV-seropositive. The chain uses TRBV25-1 and TRBJ1-5, with unresolved D. The CDR3 sequence is CASSESVGGKPQHF. The CDR3 DNA reads TGTGCCAGCAGTGAATCAGTAGGAGGTAAGCCCCAGCATTTT.